This T cell receptor beta chain was identified in a study of blood T cell repertoires in COVID-19. The CDR3 runs to 14 residues. CDR1 is SGHAT, CDR2 FQNNGV, per germline. V was shortened by 4 bases and J by 2 bases, with 11 bases between the two germline ends. In the authors' methods: The assay estimated nucleated cells by amplifying reference gene primers. Libraries were prepared by immunoSEQ multiplex PCR; TCRdb keeps only in-frame clonotypes and omits some of them. D and trimming were read from the DNA, whereas the V and J calls and clone size are those reported in that table. The data hold a few hundred thousand clones, with 65% to 90% observed a single time. Clinical history as reported by participants underpinned cohort assignment.

This clonotype was sampled from a woman aged 40 to 55 with acute COVID-19. The chain joins TRBV11-2 to TRBJ2-5, with unresolved D. Specimen: PBMCs or T cells enriched from blood (not recorded which). CDR3 in DNA: TGTGCCAGCAGCTCCATTGTGGCTCAAGAGACCCAGTACTTC. Its protein is CASSSIVAQETQYF. Full variable domain (remainder filled in from reference TRBV11-2 and TRBJ2-5): EAGVAQSPRYKIIEKRQSVAFWCNPISGHATLYWYQQILGQGPKLLIQFQNNGVVDDSQLPKDRFSAERLKGVDSTLKIQPAKLEDSAVYLCASSSIVAQETQYFGPGTRLLVL.